This T cell receptor beta chain was found in a study of CXCR3-negative and CXCR3-positive naive CD8 T cells. Study-wide findings and caveats: Naive CXCR3-negative and CXCR3-positive cells had similar TRBV-TRBJ usage; memory differed. Diversity ran similarly high across both naive subsets but far lower in memory CD8+ cells. Between one naive subset and the other, surface CD5 was comparable, and TCR strength was inferred from TRB CDR3 properties.

Of note for this clonotype: Its antigen is unidentified.

Naive CD8+ T cells carried a CD45RO-CCR7+CD27+CD95- phenotype. UMI-tagged TRB cDNA libraries were built via 5' RACE. From its re-call of the 5' RACE reads, TCRdb lists each CDR3 protein once, without DNA. This listing includes roughly 86,000 distinct CDR3 sequences. The CDR3 extends over 13 amino acids. In germline, CDR1 is SQVTM, CDR2 ANQGSEA. The sequence was obtained from a human donor in good health. Some clones in this sample may be carry-over from other donors' samples. This chain links TRBV29-1 with TRBJ1-3. Sequencing was carried out using naive CXCR3- CD8+ T cells from blood. Subset denoted: CD45RO-CCR7+CD27+CD95- naive CD8+ T cells lacking CXCR3 (TNR3-). The CDR3 protein is CSVEGDSGNTIYF. The full variable domain, in which reference TRBV29-1 and TRBJ1-3 provide the parts outside the CDR3, is SAVISQKPSRDICQRGTSLTIQCQVDSQVTMMFWYRQQPGQSLTLIATANQGSEATYESGFVIDKFPISRPNLTFSTLTVSNMSPEDSSIYLCSVEGDSGNTIYFGEGSWLTVV.